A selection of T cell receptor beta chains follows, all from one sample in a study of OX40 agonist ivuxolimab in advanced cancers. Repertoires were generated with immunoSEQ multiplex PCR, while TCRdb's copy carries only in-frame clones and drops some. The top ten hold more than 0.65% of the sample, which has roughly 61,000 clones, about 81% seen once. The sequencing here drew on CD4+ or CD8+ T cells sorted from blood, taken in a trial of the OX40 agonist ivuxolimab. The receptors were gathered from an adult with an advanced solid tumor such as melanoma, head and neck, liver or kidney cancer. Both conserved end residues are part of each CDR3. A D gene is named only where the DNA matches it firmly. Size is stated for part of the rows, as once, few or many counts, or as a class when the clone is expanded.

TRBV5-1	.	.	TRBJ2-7	TGCGCCAGCAGCCGGGAACAGCAATACGAGCAGTACTTC	CASSREQQYEQYF
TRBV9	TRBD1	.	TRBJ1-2	TGTGCCAGCAGCGACCCTGGGACAGGGGTCAACTATGGCTACACCTTC	CASSDPGTGVNYGYTF
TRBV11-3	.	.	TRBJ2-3	TGTGCCAGCAGCTTGGGACTTGCCACAGATACGCAGTATTTT	CASSLGLATDTQYF
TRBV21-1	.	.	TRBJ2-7	TGTGCCAGCAGCGAACCGGGTCCCAAACCTTTCCCCGACGAGCAGTACTTC	CASSEPGPKPFPDEQYF
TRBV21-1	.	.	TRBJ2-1	TGTGCCAGCCTGGGGGACAATGAGCAGTTCTTC	CASLGDNEQFF
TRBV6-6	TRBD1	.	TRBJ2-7	TGTGCCAGCAGCCCTCCAGGGACAGGGATATATGAGCAGTACTTC	CASSPPGTGIYEQYF
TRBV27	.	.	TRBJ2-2	TGTGCCAGCAGATATATGAACACCGGGGAGCTGTTTTTT	CASRYMNTGELFF
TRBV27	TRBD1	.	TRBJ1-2	TGTGCCAGCAGTCCCCTCGGACAGGGCGGCTACACCTTC	CASSPLGQGGYTF
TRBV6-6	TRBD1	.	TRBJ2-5	TGTGCCAGCAGGAGACAGGGGAATCAAGAGACCCAGTACTTC	CASRRQGNQETQYF
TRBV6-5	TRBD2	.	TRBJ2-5	TGTGCCAGTAGCTCGGGGGGTCGAGAGACCCAGTACTTC	CASSSGGRETQYF
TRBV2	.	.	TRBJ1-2	TGTGCCAGCAGTGCGGATCGAGGGAACTATGGCTACACCTTC	CASSADRGNYGYTF
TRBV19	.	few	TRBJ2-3	TGTGCCAGTAGTGTTGGAGGGACTAGCACAGATACGCAGTATTTT	CASSVGGTSTDTQYF
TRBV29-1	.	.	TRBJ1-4	TGCAGCGGGAGAAGGAGTGAAAAACTGTTTTTT	CSGRRSEKLFF
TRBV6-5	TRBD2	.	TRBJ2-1	TGTGCCAGCAGTTACTCGGGCGGGGGGGCGTATAATGAGCAGTTCTTC	CASSYSGGGAYNEQFF
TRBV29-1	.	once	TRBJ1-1	TGCAGCGTTGAACCGCAGGGGAAAGCTTTCTTT	CSVEPQGKAFF
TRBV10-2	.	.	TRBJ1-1	TGCGCCAGCAGCCATGGCGGGACTGAAGCTTTCTTT	CASSHGGTEAFF
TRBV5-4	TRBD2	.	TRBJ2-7	TGTGCCAGCAGCTTGGCGGGGGGGACCTACGAGCAGTACTTC	CASSLAGGTYEQYF
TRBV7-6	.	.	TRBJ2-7	TGTGCCAGCAGCCCAGGGGTCAGTAGCCCCTACGAGCAGTACTTC	CASSPGVSSPYEQYF
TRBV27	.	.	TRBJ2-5	TGTGCCAGCAGTTTAGGGGAGACCCAGTACTTC	CASSLGETQYF
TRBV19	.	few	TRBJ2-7	TGTGCCAGTAGTGGGGCCGGAATCTACGAGCAGTACTTC	CASSGAGIYEQYF
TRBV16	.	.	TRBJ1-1	TGTGCCAGCAGCCAAGCCACGAACACTGAAGCTTTCTTT	CASSQATNTEAFF
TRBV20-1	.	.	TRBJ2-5	TGCAGTGCTAGCCTCCAAGAGACCCAGTACTTC	CSASLQETQYF